The 16 T cell receptor beta chains presented below share a single source sample, sequenced in a study of T cell repertoires in cytomegalovirus infection. TCRdb recomputed calls from the reads with MiXCR, one row per CDR3 protein. Of roughly 120,000 distinct CDR3 sequences in the sample, over 30% are singletons; the top ten hold 58%. These TCRs are of unknown antigen specificity. The sequenced sample was CD8+ T cells from cultured PBMCs, obtained from culture after CMV antigen stimulation. Receptor source: a human donor in good health (CMV status not recorded). Some clones in this sample may be carry-over from other donors' samples.

This chain connects TRBV20-1 to TRBJ2-4; 9 bases fit TRBD1. Trimming took 0 bases from V and 4 from J; bases not matched to a gene: 4. CDR1 DFQATT and CDR2 SNEGSKA come from the germline V gene (reference sequence). The CDR3 is 15 amino acids. The CDR3 here is CSARDRGTGKNIQYF. CDR3 nucleotides: TGCAGTGCTAGAGATAGGGGGACAGGGAAAAACATTCAGTACTTC.

This chain joins TRBV13 and TRBJ2-5; 9 positions agree with TRBD1. This CDR3 contains 15 residues. Germline CDR1 PRHDT, CDR2 FYEKMQ (reference sequence). Trimming at V came to 4 bases and at J to 1 base, leaving 4 bases not matched to a gene. CDR3 loop: CASSYRTGVQETQYF. CDR3 DNA sequence: TGTGCCAGCAGCTATCGGACAGGGGTCCAAGAGACCCAGTACTTC.

This clonotype was recorded a few times. The V call is TRBV7-9, the J call TRBJ1-2, with D unclear. The CDR3 contains 16 residues. The V and J ends lost 1 base and 2 bases respectively, with 14 bases between them. Germline CDR1 is SEHNR and CDR2 is FQNEAQ (reference sequence). Written as DNA, the CDR3 is TGTGCCAGCAGCTTAGGAAGGCCGAGGGAGAACTATGGCTACACCTTC. Its protein product is CASSLGRPRENYGYTF. Full variable domain (missing parts from reference TRBV7-9 and TRBJ1-2): DTGVSQNPRHKITKRGQNVTFRCDPISEHNRLYWYRQTLGQGPEFLTYFQNEAQLEKSRLLSDRFSAERPKGSFSTLEIQRTEQGDSAMYLCASSLGRPRENYGYTFGSGTRLTVV.

The V gene is TRBV28, the J gene TRBJ1-2, with 10 bases identical to TRBD1. Germline assignment: CDR1 MDHEN and CDR2 SYDVKM. The V segment lost 4 bases and the J segment 8 bases; nucleotides outside the gene matches: 19. This CDR3 is built from 18 residues. Here the CDR3 reads CASSSEDLGQGLSEGYTF. The CDR3 DNA sequence: TGTGCCAGCAGTTCAGAAGATTTGGGACAGGGGCTTTCGGAAGGCTACACCTTC.

This chain links TRBV5-6 with TRBJ2-1; tentative D call: TRBD1 (5 bases). Between the trimmed V and J ends, which lost 2 bases and 5 bases, there was a span of 11 bases. Germline CDR1 is SGHDT and CDR2 is YYEEEE. This CDR3 has 14 amino acids. The chain's CDR3 is CASSLRRQNNEQFF. CDR3 DNA sequence: TGTGCCAGCAGCTTAAGGAGACAGAACAATGAGCAGTTCTTC.

This clonotype was detected only once. The chain couples TRBV5-1 to TRBJ2-7, with D perhaps matching TRBD1 or TRBD2 (5 bases each). The V and J ends lost 4 bases and 2 bases respectively, with 16 bases between them. CDR1 is SGHRS, CDR2 YFSETQ, per germline. This CDR3 comprises 15 residues. The CDR3 is CASSEFRDGPYEQYF. In nucleotides, the CDR3 is TGCGCCAGCAGCGAATTCCGGGACGGACCCTACGAGCAGTACTTC.

The gene calls are TRBV2 and TRBJ2-2; D tentatively reads TRBD1 or TRBD2 (5 bases each). Trimming left V 4 bases short and J 5 bases short, with 20 bases between. Germline CDR1 and CDR2: SNHLY and FYNNEI. This CDR3 region has 17 residues. CDR3: CASSVYHTGGWTGELFF. The CDR3 DNA sequence: TGTGCCAGCAGTGTGTATCATACAGGAGGATGGACCGGGGAGCTGTTTTTT.

CDR3 sequence reads: CASSRSWQIYGDRGADTQYF. The CDR3 coding sequence is TGCGCCAGCAGCCGGAGCTGGCAGATCTACGGGGACAGGGGAGCAGATACGCAGTATTTT. The chain combines TRBV4-3 with TRBJ2-3; 10 bases match TRBD1. The length of the CDR3 is 20 residues. Germline loops: CDR1 LGHNA, CDR2 YSLEER. Trimming took 4 bases from V and 4 from J; bases not matched to a gene: 20.

The chain carries TRBV7-2 and TRBJ1-5; TRBD1 agrees at 9 bases. The CDR3 has 15 residues. V trimming: 1 base; J trimming: 7 bases; junction bases outside the gene matches: 5. CDR1 and CDR2 (germline): SGHTA, FQGNSA. CDR3 DNA sequence: TGTGCCAGCAGCTTAGGGGGACAGGGCGGGCAGCCCCAGCATTTT. As protein: CASSLGGQGGQPQHF.

The J gene is TRBJ2-4, the V gene TRBV5-5; D perhaps matches TRBD1 (5 bases). The germline V and J ends were trimmed by 1 base and 8 bases, with 16 bases remaining between them. The germline gives CDR1 SGHKS, CDR2 YYEKEE (reference sequence). This CDR3 comprises 15 residues. CDR3 nucleotides: TGTGCCAGCAGCTTGTTCTCAGGGAAAACAGACATTCAGTACTTC. The encoded protein is CASSLFSGKTDIQYF.

V usage is TRBV5-1 and J usage is TRBJ2-2; the D gene is possibly TRBD1 (6 bases). There are 16 residues in the CDR3. Germline V gene sequence: CDR1 SGHRS, CDR2 YFSETQ. V shed 0 bases and J shed 4 bases, with 13 bases lying between them. CDR3 bases: TGCGCCAGCAGCTTGGTTGGGGGCCTGTTCACCGGGGAGCTGTTTTTT. Translation gives CASSLVGGLFTGELFF.

This clonotype has more than one count but fewer than ten. The chain links TRBV6-5 to TRBJ2-6; TRBD2 might be the D (6 bases). The CDR3 has 18 amino acids. The V end lost 0 bases, the J end lost 3 bases, and 15 bases lay between the germline ends. CDR1 and CDR2 from the germline V gene are MNHEY and SVGAGI. The CDR3 loop is CASSYSMFGGDGANVLTF. The DNA of the CDR3 is TGTGCCAGCAGTTACTCAATGTTCGGGGGTGATGGGGCCAACGTCCTGACTTTC.

This clonotype was counted a few times. The V call is TRBV7-6, the J call TRBJ2-3; a possible D gene is TRBD2 (6 bases). The CDR3 contains 14 residues. Looked up from germline, CDR1 is SGHVS and CDR2 is FNYEAQ. Trimming left V 3 bases short and J 6 bases short, with 13 bases between. CDR3 sequence: CASSLEGFKDTQYF. In nucleotides, the CDR3 is TGTGCCAGCAGCTTGGAGGGTTTCAAGGATACGCAGTATTTT.

The sample holds a few counts of this clonotype. This chain joins TRBV19 and TRBJ1-5, with D perhaps matching TRBD1 (6 bases). This CDR3 has 15 residues. V was cut by 2 bases and J by 0 bases, with 8 bases left in between. CDR1 is LNHDA and CDR2 is SQIVND in the germline V gene (reference sequence). The CDR3 reads CASSINRDSNQPQHF. The CDR3 bases are TGTGCCAGTAGTATAAACAGGGATAGCAATCAGCCCCAGCATTTT.

The table lists this clonotype with many counts. CDR3 sequence (DNA): TGTGCCAGCAGCTTATCCCCACCGACTAGCGGCAACAATGAGCAGTTCTTC. It translates to CASSLSPPTSGNNEQFF. The chain has TRBV7-2 and TRBJ2-1; TRBD2 agrees at 9 bases. This CDR3 spans 17 amino acids. Germline loops: CDR1 SGHTA, CDR2 FQGNSA. V shed 2 bases, J shed 5 bases, and the junction held 10 bases outside the gene matches.

DNA for the CDR3: TGTGCCAGCAGCCCCGTTGGGCCTTACAATGAGCAGTTCTTC. It encodes CASSPVGPYNEQFF. The gene calls are TRBV7-8 and TRBJ2-1; D ambiguous. Trimming cost V 5 bases and J 4 bases, with 12 bases left between them. The germline CDR1 and CDR2 sequences are SGHVS and FQNEAQ. CDR3 length: 14 amino acids.